These 17 T cell receptor beta chains were sequenced from one sample in a study of T cells in Graves' hyperthyroidism and ophthalmopathy (dated by TCRdb to 2018 to 2020). The library came from multiplex PCR. The sequencer listed for this sample is Illumina HiSeq 2000. The TCR beta CDR3 regions were amplified from the RNA transcripts. A first-round RT-PCR of the TCR CDR3 used the HTBI primer set with the Qiagen OneStep RT-PCR kit. Clones were called with MiXCR by TCRdb after fastp trimmed the public reads at Q25, and only in-frame beta chains were retained. Rows are unified per CDR3 protein, each entry keeping the most common DNA and genes. This sample comprises hundreds of thousands of distinct CDR3 sequences, about 20% of them detected only once. The ten top clones hold about 4% of the sample. Sequenced: blood. These receptors all come from a woman between 18 and 29 years old with Graves' hyperthyroidism.

The V call is TRBV6-5, the J call TRBJ2-5; 13 bases match TRBD2. V trimming: 4 bases; J trimming: 1 base; junction bases outside the gene matches: 6. CDR1 is MNHEY and CDR2 is SVGAGI in the germline V gene. The CDR3 is 17 residues long. CDR3 DNA sequence: TGTGCCAGCAGTTCCGGGACTAGCGGGGCCATCCAAGAGACCCAGTACTTC. It codes for CASSSGTSGAIQETQYF.

The CDR3 region has the DNA TGTGCCACCCGCCTTGAGGCAATGAACACTGAAGCTTTCTTT. Its translation: CATRLEAMNTEAFF. This chain connects TRBV2 to TRBJ1-1, with unresolved D. The V end was cut by 10 bases, the J end by 0 bases, with 15 bases between. CDR1 and CDR2 from the germline V gene are SNHLY and FYNNEI. CDR3 length: 14 residues. Supplemented by reference TRBV2 and TRBJ1-1, the full variable domain reads EPEVTQTPSHQVTQMGQEVILRCVPISNHLYFYWYRQILGQKVEFLVSFYNNEISEKSEIFDDQFSVERPDGSNFTLKIRSTKLEDSAMYFCATRLEAMNTEAFFGQGTRLTVV.

This clonotype was picked up many times. The chain has TRBV5-1 and TRBJ1-1; D uncertain. This CDR3 spans 17 amino acids. CDR1 is SGHRS and CDR2 is YFSETQ in the germline V gene. Trimming stripped 2 bases from V and 1 base from J, with 18 bases between. The DNA of the CDR3 is TGCGCCAGCAGCTTAGCCCCGCAAGGGCCTAAGAACACTGAAGCTTTCTTT. This codes for CASSLAPQGPKNTEAFF.

This clonotype was seen ten or more times. This chain connects TRBV7-9 to TRBJ2-7; the match to TRBD1 covers 8 bases. CDR3 length: 14 residues. Germline V gene sequence: CDR1 SEHNR, CDR2 FQNEAQ (reference sequence). The V segment lost 5 bases and the J segment 7 bases; nucleotides outside the gene matches: 10. The DNA for the CDR3 is TGTGCCAGCAGCCCTCGGACAGGGTTTGGGGAGCAGTACTTC. Its protein is CASSPRTGFGEQYF. Full variable domain (missing parts from reference TRBV7-9 and TRBJ2-7): DTGVSQNPRHKITKRGQNVTFRCDPISEHNRLYWYRQTLGQGPEFLTYFQNEAQLEKSRLLSDRFSAERPKGSFSTLEIQRTEQGDSAMYLCASSPRTGFGEQYFGPGTRLTVT.

This chain uses TRBV27 with TRBJ2-5; 13 nucleotides match TRBD2. The V gene's germline CDR1 is MNHEY and CDR2 SMNVEV (reference sequence). The CDR3 runs 16 residues. V gave up 7 bases and J gave up 5 bases; unmatched junction bases: 10. In DNA form, the CDR3 reads TGTGCCAGCAAATCACTAGCGGGAGGGCTAGGGGAGACCCAGTACTTC. The encoded protein is CASKSLAGGLGETQYF.

This clonotype was observed at least ten times. Germline is not matched at one junction end, which may reflect a read error. The chain has TRBV9 and TRBJ1-2; tentative D call: TRBD1 (5 bases). The CDR3 has 13 amino acids. Germline V gene data show CDR1 as SGDLS and CDR2 as YYNGEE. The CDR3 sequence is CASSVATGLPVAF. DNA of the CDR3: TGTGCCAGCAGCGTAGCAACGGGACTCCCCGTCGCCTTC.

The chain combines TRBV6-5 with TRBJ2-7; a possible D gene is TRBD1 (5 bases). CDR1 and CDR2 from the germline V gene are MNHEY and SVGAGI. CDR3 length: 14 amino acids. V was clipped by 2 bases and J by 2 bases, with 10 bases between them. Here the CDR3 DNA reads TGTGCCAGCAGTTACCCGGACAAGACCTACGAGCAGTACTTC. Translated: CASSYPDKTYEQYF.

V gene TRBV12-5 combines with J gene TRBJ1-5, with D uncertain. The CDR3 loop spans 17 amino acids. Trimming stripped 0 bases from V and 0 bases from J, with 12 bases between. Germline values: CDR1 LGHNT, CDR2 FRNRAP. The CDR3: CASGLVGSQYSNQPQHF. The DNA of the CDR3 is TGTGCTAGTGGTTTGGTAGGATCACAGTATAGCAATCAGCCCCAGCATTTT.

The V gene is TRBV11-2, the J gene TRBJ2-2; no clear D. V was cut by 7 bases and J by 1 base, with 16 bases left in between. This CDR3 has 16 amino acids. Germline V gene sequence: CDR1 SGHAT, CDR2 FQNNGV. This CDR3 reads CASTTRRAGNTGELFF. Here the CDR3 DNA reads TGTGCCAGCACCACCCGTAGGGCAGGGAACACCGGGGAGCTGTTTTTT.

At least ten counts were recorded for this clonotype. DNA of the CDR3: TGTGCCAGCAGAGGGACAGGGGAATCGGACACTGAAGCTTTCTTT. Amino acids: CASRGTGESDTEAFF. The genes are TRBV6-1 and TRBJ1-1; TRBD1 agrees at 10 bases. The CDR3 has 15 residues. Germline CDR1 is MNHNS and CDR2 is SASEGT. Trimming removed 6 bases from V and 3 bases from J; junction bases left unmatched: 7.

This clonotype was counted many times. The genes are TRBV7-9 and TRBJ2-7, with D possibly being TRBD2 (5 bases). The CDR3 sequence is 13 residues long. Trimming took off 5 bases at V and 7 bases at J, with 15 bases between the two ends. Germline V gene data show CDR1 as SEHNR and CDR2 as FQNEAQ (reference sequence). The CDR3 DNA reads TGTGCCAGCAGCGCACGGGGTGAAGGGGAGCAGTACTTC. It translates to CASSARGEGEQYF.

This clonotype was seen repeatedly, ten times or more. The chain uses TRBV12-3 or TRBV12-4 and TRBJ1-5; no clear D. CDR3 length equals 15 residues. Trimming removed 8 bases from V and 5 bases from J, with 19 bases in between. CDR3: CASGRSVFIDQPQHF. Written as DNA, the CDR3 is TGTGCCAGCGGCCGGTCGGTATTTATTGATCAGCCCCAGCATTTT.

CDR3 sequence (DNA): TGTGCCAGCAGTGTGACAGGGATTAACTATGGCTACACCTTC. It translates to CASSVTGINYGYTF. The rearrangement uses TRBV28 and TRBJ1-2; 7 bases map to TRBD1. The CDR3 has 14 amino acids. Germline CDR1 and CDR2: MDHEN and SYDVKM. With 5 bases clipped from V and 1 base from J, the junction kept 4 bases outside the gene matches.

The gene calls are TRBV7-9 and TRBJ2-7, with 9 positions matching TRBD1. Germline trimming cut 4 bases from V and 3 bases from J; bases unmatched to any gene: 7. Germline V gene data show CDR1 as SEHNR and CDR2 as FQNEAQ (reference sequence). The CDR3 extends over 15 amino acids. CDR3 sequence reads: CASSSSQGAIYEQYF. The CDR3 nucleotides are TGTGCCAGCAGCTCATCACAGGGGGCGATCTACGAGCAGTACTTC.

The table lists this clonotype with many counts. The chain is built from TRBV4-1 and TRBJ1-5; D is unclear. With 5 bases removed from V and 3 bases from J, the gap between germline ends came to 14 bases. CDR3 length: 15 amino acids. Germline values: CDR1 MGHRA, CDR2 YSYEKL. Written as DNA, the CDR3 is TGCGCCAGCAGCGAACTGCCCAGCCCCAATCAGCCCCAGCATTTT. Its translation: CASSELPSPNQPQHF.

This clonotype showed up many times. CDR3 coding DNA: TGTGCCAGCAGTGATAGTGTTGGCACCACCTATGGCTACACCTTC. Its protein product is CASSDSVGTTYGYTF. The V call is TRBV6-1, the J call TRBJ1-2; D not certain. V lost 3 bases and J 4 bases, leaving 15 bases between the germline ends. The CDR3 contains 15 residues. Germline assignment: CDR1 MNHNS and CDR2 SASEGT.

This clonotype was picked up a small number of times. The chain is built from TRBV6-7 and TRBJ2-6; TRBD1 agrees at 10 bases. TRBV6-7 is reported as an ORF; its role is uncertain. CDR3 length: 16 amino acids. J was trimmed by 1 base and V by 11 bases; bases with no gene match: 8. CDR3 in DNA: TGTGCCGGGGGGACAGGGGTGAGATCTGGGGCCAACGTCCTGACTTTC. Protein product: CAGGTGVRSGANVLTF.